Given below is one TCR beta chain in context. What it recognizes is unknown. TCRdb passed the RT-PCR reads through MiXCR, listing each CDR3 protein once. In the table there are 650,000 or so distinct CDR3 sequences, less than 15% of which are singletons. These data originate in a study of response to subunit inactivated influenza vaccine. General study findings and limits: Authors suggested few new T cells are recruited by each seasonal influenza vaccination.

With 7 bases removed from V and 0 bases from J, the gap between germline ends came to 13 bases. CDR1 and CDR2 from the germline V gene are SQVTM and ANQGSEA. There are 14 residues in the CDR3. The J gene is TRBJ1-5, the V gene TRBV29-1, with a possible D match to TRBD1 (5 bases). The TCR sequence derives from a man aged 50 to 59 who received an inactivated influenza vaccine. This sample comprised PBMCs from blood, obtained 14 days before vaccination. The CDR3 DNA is TGCAGCGCATCGGGACTCAATAGCAATCAGCCCCAGCATTTT. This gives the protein CSASGLNSNQPQHF.